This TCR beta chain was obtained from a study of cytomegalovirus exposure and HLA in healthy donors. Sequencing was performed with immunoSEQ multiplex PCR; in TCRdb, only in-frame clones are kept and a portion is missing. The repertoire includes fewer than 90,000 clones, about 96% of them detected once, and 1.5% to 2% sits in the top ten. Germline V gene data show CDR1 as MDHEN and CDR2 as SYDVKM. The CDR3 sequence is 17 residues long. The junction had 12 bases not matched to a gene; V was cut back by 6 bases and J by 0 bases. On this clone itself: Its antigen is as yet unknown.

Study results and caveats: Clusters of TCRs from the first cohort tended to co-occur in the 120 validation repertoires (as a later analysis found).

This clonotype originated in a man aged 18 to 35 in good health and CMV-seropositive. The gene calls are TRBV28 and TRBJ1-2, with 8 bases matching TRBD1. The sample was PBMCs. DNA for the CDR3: TGTGCCAGCAGCCCGAGTGGACAGGGCCCAGCTAACTATGGCTACACCTTC. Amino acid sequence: CASSPSGQGPANYGYTF.